Sequencing of this TCR beta chain was carried out in a study of blood T cell repertoires in COVID-19. On the study more broadly: The samples span acute and convalescent COVID-19 from the United States, Italy and Spain. PBMCs, B-cell-depleted T cells, or T cells provided the cDNA or gDNA that made up the material.

Germline CDR1 and CDR2: GTSNPN and SVGIG (reference sequence). The CDR3 sequence is 17 residues long. The V segment lost 0 bases and the J segment 8 bases; nucleotides outside the gene matches: 14. This table comes from immunoSEQ multiplex PCR, and its TCRdb copy is limited to in-frame clones, with some not included. In the table there are under 250,000 clones, approximately 82% of which are singletons. This clone was seen a few times. This chain joins TRBV30 and TRBJ2-1; 9 nucleotides line up with TRBD2. The TCR originated in a man in his forties or fifties with active or convalescent COVID-19. The sequenced material came from peripheral blood. CDR3 sequence (DNA): TGTGCCTGGAGTGTATTCGGTTGGGCGGGAGGGGAGGATGAGCAGTTCTTC. Its protein is CAWSVFGWAGGEDEQFF.